Here is one T cell receptor (beta chain) with its context. The antigen is unknown. The data stem from a study of B cell selection in AIRE deficiency. V lost 5 bases, J lost 0 bases, and 13 bases lay in between. The CDR3 has 16 amino acids. Germline-derived CDR1 and CDR2 are SNHLY and FYNNEI. Overall study results and limits: Healthy donors alone shared under 35% of fewer than 4,000 Treg sequences; patients alone approximately 9.3%. With only TCRbeta sequenced, roughly 37% of shared healthy Treg sequences overlapped Tconv.

Sequencing was performed with immunoSEQ multiplex PCR; in TCRdb, only in-frame clones are kept and a portion is missing. The sample shows 15,000 to 20,000 clones, about 93% of them seen only once. The regulatory T cell sort gate was CD4+CD25hiCD127low/negative. Healthy unrelated donors supplied the control samples. The chain is built from TRBV2 and TRBJ1-4; possible D gene TRBD1, 5 bases. The sequence came from a human donor in good health. What was sequenced was CD4+CD25+ Tregs sorted from PBMCs. The CDR3 DNA reads as TGTGCCAGCAGTATTGGGGCCACTGCAACTAATGAAAAACTGTTTTTT. Translation gives CASSIGATATNEKLFF.